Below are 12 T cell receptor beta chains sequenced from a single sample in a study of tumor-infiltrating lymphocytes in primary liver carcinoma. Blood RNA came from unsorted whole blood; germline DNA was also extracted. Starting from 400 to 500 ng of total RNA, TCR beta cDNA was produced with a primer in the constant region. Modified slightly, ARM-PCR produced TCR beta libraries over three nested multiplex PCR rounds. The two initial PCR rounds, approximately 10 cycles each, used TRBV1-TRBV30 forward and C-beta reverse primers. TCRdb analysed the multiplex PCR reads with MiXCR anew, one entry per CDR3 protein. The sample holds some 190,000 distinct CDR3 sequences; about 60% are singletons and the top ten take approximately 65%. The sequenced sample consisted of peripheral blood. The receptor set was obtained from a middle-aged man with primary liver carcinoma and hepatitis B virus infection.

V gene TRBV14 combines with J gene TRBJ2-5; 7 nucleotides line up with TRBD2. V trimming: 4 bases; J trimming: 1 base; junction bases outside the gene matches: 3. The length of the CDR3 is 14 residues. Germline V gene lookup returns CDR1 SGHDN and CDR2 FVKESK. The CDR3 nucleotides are TGTGCCAGCAGCCCCAGGACTAGCCAAGAGACCCAGTACTTC. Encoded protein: CASSPRTSQETQYF.

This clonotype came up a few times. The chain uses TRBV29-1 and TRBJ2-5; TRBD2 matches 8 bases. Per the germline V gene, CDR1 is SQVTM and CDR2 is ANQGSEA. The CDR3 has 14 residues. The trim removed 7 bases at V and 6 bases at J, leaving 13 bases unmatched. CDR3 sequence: CSAVTSSGLKTQYF. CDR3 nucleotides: TGCAGCGCCGTCACCTCTAGCGGGTTGAAGACCCAGTACTTC.

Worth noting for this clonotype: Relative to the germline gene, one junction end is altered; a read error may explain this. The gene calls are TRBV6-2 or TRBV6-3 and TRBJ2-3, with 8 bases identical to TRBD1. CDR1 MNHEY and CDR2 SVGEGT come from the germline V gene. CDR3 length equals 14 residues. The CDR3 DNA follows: TGTGTCAGCAGTCGACAGGGGTCGGATAGTACGCAGTATTTT. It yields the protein CVSSRQGSDSTQYF.

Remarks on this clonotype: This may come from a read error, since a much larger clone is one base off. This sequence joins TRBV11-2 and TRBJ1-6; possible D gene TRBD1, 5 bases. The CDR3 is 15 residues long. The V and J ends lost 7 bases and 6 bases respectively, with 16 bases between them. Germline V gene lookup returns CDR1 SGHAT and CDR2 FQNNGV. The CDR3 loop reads CASISWGVSNSPLHF. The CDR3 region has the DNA TGTGCCAGCATATCGTGGGGGGTCAGTAATTCACCCCTCCACTTT.

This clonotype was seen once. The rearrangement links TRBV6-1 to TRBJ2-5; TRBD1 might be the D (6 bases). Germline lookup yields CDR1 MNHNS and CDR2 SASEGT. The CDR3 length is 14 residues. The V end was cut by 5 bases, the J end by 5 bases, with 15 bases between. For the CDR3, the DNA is TGTGCCAGCAGTTGTCAGGGGTGGGGGGAGACCCAGTACTTC. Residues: CASSCQGWGETQYF.

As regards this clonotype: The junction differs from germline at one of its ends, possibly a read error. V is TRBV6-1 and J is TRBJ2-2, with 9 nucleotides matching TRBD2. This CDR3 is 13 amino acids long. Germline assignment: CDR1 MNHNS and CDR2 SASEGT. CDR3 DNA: TGCACTAGCGGGCTAGCGGACACCGGGGAGCTGTTTTTT. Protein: CTSGLADTGELFF.

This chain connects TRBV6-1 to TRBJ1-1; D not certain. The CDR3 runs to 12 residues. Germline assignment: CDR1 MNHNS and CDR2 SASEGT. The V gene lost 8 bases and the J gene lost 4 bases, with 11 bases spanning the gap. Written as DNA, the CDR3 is TGTGCCAGCTCTCCTGTGGGCACTGAAGCTTTCTTT. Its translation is CASSPVGTEAFF.

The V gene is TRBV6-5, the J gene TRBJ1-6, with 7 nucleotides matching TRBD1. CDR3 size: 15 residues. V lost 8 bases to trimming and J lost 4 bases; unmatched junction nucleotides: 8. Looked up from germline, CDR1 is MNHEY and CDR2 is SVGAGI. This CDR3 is CASGRDRAYNSPLHF. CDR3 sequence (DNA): TGTGCCAGCGGAAGGGACAGAGCTTATAATTCACCCCTCCACTTT.

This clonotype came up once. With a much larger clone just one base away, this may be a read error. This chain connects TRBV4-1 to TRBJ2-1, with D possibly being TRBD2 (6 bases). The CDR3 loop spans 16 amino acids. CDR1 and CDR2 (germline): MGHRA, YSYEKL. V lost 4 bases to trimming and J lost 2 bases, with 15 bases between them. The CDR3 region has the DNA TGCGCCAGCAGCCGAGTTCTGGGGGGAGCCTACAATGAGCAGTTCTTC. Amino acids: CASSRVLGGAYNEQFF.

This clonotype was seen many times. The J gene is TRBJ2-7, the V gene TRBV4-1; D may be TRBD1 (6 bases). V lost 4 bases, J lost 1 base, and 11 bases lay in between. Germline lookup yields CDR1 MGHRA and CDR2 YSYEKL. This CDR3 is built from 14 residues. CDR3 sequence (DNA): TGCGCCAGCAGCCTCCAGACAGGATCCTACGAGCAGTACTTC. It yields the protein CASSLQTGSYEQYF.

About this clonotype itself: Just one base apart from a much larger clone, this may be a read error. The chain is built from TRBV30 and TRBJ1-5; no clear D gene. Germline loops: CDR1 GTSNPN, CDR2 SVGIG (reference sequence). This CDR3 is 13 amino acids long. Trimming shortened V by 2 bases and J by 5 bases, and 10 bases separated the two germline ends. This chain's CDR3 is CAWSHKGDQPQHF. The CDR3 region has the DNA TGTGCCTGGAGTCATAAGGGAGATCAGCCCCAGCATTTT.

The CDR3 bases are TGTGCCAGCAGTGAACTGGGACAGGGGGCTAGCTACGAGCAGTACTTC. Translating it yields CASSELGQGASYEQYF. V gene TRBV6-1 combines with J gene TRBJ2-7; 12 bases line up with TRBD1. The CDR3 totals 16 residues. Trimming removed 2 bases from V and 3 bases from J; junction bases left unmatched: 5. Germline lookup yields CDR1 MNHNS and CDR2 SASEGT.